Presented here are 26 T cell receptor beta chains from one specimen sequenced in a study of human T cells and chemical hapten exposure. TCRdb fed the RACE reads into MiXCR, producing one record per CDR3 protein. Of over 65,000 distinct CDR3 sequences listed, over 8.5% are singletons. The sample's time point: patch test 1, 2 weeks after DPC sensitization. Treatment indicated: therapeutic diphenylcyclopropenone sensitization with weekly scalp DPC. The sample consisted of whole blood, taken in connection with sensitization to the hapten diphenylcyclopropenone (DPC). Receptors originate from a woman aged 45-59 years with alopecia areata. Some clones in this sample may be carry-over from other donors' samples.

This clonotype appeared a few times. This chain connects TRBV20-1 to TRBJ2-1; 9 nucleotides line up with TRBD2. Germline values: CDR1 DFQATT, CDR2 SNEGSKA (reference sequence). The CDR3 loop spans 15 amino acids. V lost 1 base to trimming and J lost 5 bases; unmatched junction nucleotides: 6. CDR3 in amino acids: CSARVRTSVNNEQFF. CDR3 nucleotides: TGCAGTGCTAGAGTTAGGACTAGCGTAAACAATGAGCAGTTCTTC.

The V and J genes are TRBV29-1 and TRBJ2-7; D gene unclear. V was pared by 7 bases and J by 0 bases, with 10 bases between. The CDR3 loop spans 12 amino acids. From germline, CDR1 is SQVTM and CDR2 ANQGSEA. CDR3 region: CSAARASYEQYF. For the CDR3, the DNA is TGCAGCGCGGCTCGCGCCTCCTACGAGCAGTACTTC.

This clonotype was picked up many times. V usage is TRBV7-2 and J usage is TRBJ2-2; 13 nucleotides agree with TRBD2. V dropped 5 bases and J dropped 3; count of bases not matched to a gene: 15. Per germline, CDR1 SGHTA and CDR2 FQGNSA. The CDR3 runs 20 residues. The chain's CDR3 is CASSPETSGGYPIDTGELFF. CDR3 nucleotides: TGTGCCAGCAGCCCCGAGACTAGCGGGGGGTACCCGATCGACACCGGGGAGCTGTTTTTT.

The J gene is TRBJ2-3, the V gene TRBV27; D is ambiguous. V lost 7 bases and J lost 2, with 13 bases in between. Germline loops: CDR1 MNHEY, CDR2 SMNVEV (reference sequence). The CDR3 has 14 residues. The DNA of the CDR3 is TGTGCCAGCAAGCGATTAGGTCCCACAGATACGCAGTATTTT. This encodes CASKRLGPTDTQYF.

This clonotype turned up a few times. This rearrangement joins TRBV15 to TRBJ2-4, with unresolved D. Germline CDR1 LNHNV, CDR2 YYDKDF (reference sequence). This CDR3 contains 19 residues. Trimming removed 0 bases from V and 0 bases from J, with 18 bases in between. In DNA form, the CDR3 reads TGTGCCACCAGCAGAGATGACGCCCAAAATTATCTAGCCAAAAACATTCAGTACTTC. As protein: CATSRDDAQNYLAKNIQYF.

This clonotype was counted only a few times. The chain's CDR3 is CSGGGAQETQYF. CDR3 in DNA: TGCAGTGGTGGGGGGGCACAAGAGACCCAGTACTTC. The rearrangement links TRBV20-1 to TRBJ2-5; possible D gene TRBD2, 7 bases. Trimming removed 7 bases at V and 2 bases at J, with 11 bases between. The CDR3 is made up of 12 amino acids. CDR1 DFQATT and CDR2 SNEGSKA come from the germline V gene (reference sequence).

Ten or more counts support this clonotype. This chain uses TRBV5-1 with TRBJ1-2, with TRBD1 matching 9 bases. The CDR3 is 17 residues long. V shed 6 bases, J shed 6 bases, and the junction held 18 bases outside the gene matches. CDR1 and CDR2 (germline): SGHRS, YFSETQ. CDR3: CASTGRTGGAYQDGYTF. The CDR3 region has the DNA TGCGCCAGCACCGGTCGAACAGGGGGCGCGTACCAAGATGGCTACACCTTC.

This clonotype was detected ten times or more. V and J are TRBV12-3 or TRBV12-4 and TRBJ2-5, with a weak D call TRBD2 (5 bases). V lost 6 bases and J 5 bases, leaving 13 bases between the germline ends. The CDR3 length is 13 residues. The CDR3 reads CASRRSVAETQYF. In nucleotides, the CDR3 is TGTGCCAGCAGGAGATCAGTAGCGGAGACCCAGTACTTC.

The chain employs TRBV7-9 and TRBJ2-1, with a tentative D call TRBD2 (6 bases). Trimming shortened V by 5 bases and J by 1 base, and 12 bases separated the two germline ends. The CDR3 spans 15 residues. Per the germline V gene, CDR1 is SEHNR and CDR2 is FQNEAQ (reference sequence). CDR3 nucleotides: TGTGCCAGCAGCCCGCGGGACCTATCCTACAATGAGCAGTTCTTC. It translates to CASSPRDLSYNEQFF. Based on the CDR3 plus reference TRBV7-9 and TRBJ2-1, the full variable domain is DTGVSQNPRHKITKRGQNVTFRCDPISEHNRLYWYRQTLGQGPEFLTYFQNEAQLEKSRLLSDRFSAERPKGSFSTLEIQRTEQGDSAMYLCASSPRDLSYNEQFFGPGTRLTVL.

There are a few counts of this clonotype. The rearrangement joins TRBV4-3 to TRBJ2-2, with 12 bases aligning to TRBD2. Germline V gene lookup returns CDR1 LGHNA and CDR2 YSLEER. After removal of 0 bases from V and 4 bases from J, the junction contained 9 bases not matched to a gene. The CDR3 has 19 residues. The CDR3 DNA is TGCGCCAGCAGCCAAGATCCTCCTAGCGGGGGGGCCTCCACCGGGGAGCTGTTTTTT. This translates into CASSQDPPSGGASTGELFF.

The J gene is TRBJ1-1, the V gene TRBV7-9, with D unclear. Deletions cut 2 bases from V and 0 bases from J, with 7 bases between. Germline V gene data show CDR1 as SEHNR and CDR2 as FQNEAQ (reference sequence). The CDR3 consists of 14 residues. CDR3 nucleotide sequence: TGTGCCAGCAGCTTAACCGGCTTGAACACTGAAGCTTTCTTT. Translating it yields CASSLTGLNTEAFF.

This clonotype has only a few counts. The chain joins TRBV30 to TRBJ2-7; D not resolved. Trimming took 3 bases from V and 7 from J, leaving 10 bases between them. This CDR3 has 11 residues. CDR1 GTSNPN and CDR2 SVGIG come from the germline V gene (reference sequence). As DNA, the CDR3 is TGTGCCTGGAGCCCCCTGCGGGAGCAGTACTTC. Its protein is CAWSPLREQYF.

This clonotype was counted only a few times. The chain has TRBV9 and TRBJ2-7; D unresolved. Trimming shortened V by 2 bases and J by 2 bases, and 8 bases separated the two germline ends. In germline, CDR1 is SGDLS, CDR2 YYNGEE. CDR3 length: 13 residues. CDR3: CASSVGVTYEQYF. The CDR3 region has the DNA TGTGCCAGCAGCGTGGGCGTTACCTACGAGCAGTACTTC.

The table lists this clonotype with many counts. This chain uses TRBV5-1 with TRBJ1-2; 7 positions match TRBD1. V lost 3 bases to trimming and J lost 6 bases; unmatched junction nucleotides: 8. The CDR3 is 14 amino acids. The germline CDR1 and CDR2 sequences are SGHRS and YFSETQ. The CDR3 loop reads CASSSRQGLDGYTF. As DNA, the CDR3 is TGCGCCAGCAGCTCCCGACAGGGCCTAGATGGCTACACCTTC.

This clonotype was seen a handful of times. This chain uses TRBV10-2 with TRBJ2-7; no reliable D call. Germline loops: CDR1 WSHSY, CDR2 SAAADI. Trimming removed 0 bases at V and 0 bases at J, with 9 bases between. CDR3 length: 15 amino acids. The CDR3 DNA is TGCGCCAGCAGTGAGTCGACTTATAGCTCCTACGAGCAGTACTTC. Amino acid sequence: CASSESTYSSYEQYF.

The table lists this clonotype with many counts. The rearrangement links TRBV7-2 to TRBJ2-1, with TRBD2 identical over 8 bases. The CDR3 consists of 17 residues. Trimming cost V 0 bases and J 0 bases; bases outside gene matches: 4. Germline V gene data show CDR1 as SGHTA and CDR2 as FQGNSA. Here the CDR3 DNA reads TGTGCCAGCAGCTTAGCTAGCGGGGAGAGCTCCTACAATGAGCAGTTCTTC. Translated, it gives CASSLASGESSYNEQFF.

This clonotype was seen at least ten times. CDR3 sequence reads: CASSLSLAGHNEQFF. As DNA, the CDR3 is TGTGCCAGCAGCTTATCCCTAGCGGGTCACAATGAGCAGTTCTTC. The genes are TRBV11-2 and TRBJ2-1; the match to TRBD2 covers 8 bases. The V gene end was trimmed by 2 bases and the J gene end by 5 bases; junction bases not matched to a gene: 5. CDR1 and CDR2 (germline): SGHAT, FQNNGV. The CDR3 runs to 15 residues.

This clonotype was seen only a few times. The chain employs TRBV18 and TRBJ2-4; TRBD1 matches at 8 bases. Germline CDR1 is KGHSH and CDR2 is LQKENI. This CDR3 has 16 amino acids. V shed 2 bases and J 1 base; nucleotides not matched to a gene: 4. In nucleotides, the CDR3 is TGTGCCAGCTCACCAGTGGGACAGGTTGCCAAAAACATTCAGTACTTC. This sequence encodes CASSPVGQVAKNIQYF.

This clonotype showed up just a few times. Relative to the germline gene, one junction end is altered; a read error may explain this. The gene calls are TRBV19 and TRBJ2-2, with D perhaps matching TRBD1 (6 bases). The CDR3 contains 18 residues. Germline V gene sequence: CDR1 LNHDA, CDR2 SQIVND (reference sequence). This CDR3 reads CVSSIPAGQTIFRGELFF. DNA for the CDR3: TGTGTCAGTAGTATCCCGGCCGGACAGACAATCTTTCGGGGGGAGCTGTTTTTT.

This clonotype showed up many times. In nucleotides, the CDR3 is TGCAGTGCTAGAGATCCGGCGAGGAACACTGAAGCTTTCTTT. It codes for CSARDPARNTEAFF. This chain links TRBV20-1 with TRBJ1-1; unclear D gene. This CDR3 comprises 14 residues. Germline V gene data show CDR1 as DFQATT and CDR2 as SNEGSKA (reference sequence). V was pared by 0 bases and J by 1 base, with 9 bases between.

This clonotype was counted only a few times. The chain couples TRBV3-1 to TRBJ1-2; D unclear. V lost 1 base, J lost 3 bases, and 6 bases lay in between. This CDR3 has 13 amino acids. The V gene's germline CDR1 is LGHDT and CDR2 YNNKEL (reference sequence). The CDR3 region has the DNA TGTGCCAGCAGCCAAGTTAAAGACTATGGCTACACCTTC. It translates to CASSQVKDYGYTF.

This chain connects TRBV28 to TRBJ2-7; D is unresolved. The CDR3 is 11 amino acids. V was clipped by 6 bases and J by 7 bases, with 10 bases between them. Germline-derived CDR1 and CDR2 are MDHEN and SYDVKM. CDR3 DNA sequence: TGTGCCAGCAGCCCTTCGCGGGAGCAGTACTTC. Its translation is CASSPSREQYF.

The CDR3 protein is CANGRPGPSSHNEQFF. The CDR3 DNA sequence: TGTGCCAACGGGAGACCGGGACCATCATCCCACAATGAGCAGTTCTTC. The chain uses TRBV2 and TRBJ2-1, with a possible D match to TRBD2 (6 bases). The ends were cut back, 10 bases at V and 5 bases at J, with 24 bases in the middle. Per germline, CDR1 SNHLY and CDR2 FYNNEI. CDR3 length: 16 residues.

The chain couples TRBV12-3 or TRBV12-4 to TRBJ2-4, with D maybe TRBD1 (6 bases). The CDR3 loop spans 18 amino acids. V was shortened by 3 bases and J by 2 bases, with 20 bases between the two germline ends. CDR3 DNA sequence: TGTGCCAGCAGTTTGGGTAAATTGGCAGGGACAACCAAAAACATTCAGTACTTC. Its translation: CASSLGKLAGTTKNIQYF.

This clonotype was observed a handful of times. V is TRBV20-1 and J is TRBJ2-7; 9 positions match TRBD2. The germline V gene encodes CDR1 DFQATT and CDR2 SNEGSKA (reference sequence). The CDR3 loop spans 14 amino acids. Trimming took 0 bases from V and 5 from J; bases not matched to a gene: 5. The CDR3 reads CSARDPSGMDEQYF. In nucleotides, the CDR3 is TGCAGTGCTAGAGATCCTAGCGGGATGGACGAGCAGTACTTC.

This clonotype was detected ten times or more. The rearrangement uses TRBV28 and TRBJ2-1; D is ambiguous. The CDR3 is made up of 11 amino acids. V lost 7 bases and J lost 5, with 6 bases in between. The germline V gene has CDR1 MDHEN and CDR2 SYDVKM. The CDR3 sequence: CASTENNEQFF. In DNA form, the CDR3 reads TGTGCCAGCACCGAGAACAATGAGCAGTTCTTC.